The T cell receptor beta chain under discussion was sequenced for a study of cytomegalovirus exposure and HLA in healthy donors. Study-level findings and limits: CMV serostatus was the only immune exposure information that was available. The authors later found HLA-associated TCR beta chains more clonally expanded than equally common others. An apparent linkage of common viral pathogens to several of the most significant clusters emerged in a later analysis.

CDR1 and CDR2 from the germline V gene are SGHRS and YFSETQ. The CDR3 consists of 12 residues. V lost 4 bases and J 6 bases, leaving 10 bases between the germline ends. Unrecorded immune exposure was likely among donors, who were nominally healthy when sampled. PCR primers comprised 60 Vbeta and 13 Jbeta primers. Data came from immunoSEQ multiplex PCR; TCRdb stores just in-frame clones and leaves some out. The sample gives roughly 160,000 clones, 75% to 80% of which show up once; around an eighth is in the top ten. There are a few counts of this clone. The antigen remains undetermined. This TCR derives from a man aged 50 to 60 in good health and CMV-seropositive. The chain joins TRBV5-1 to TRBJ1-2, with a weak D call TRBD1 (6 bases). Sequencing used PBMCs. CDR3 nucleotide sequence: TGCGCCAGCAGCCCGGCAGGGGATGGCTACACCTTC. Its protein product is CASSPAGDGYTF.